Sequencing of this TCR beta chain was carried out in a study of OX40 agonist ivuxolimab in advanced cancers. Study-wide results and caveats: The antigen specificity of the peripheral T cells (those that were expanded) was not determined.

Sequenced by immunoSEQ multiplex PCR; TCRdb stores in-frame clones only, minus some. The data show more than 70,000 clones, about 80% seen once. Remarks on this clone: No antigen is known for it.

This CDR3 has 14 amino acids. Germline CDR1 and CDR2: MNHNS and SASEGT. V was clipped by 5 bases and J by 6 bases, with 15 bases between them. The sequencing used CD4+ or CD8+ T cells sorted from blood, collected in a trial of the OX40 agonist ivuxolimab. This TCR came from an adult with an advanced solid tumor such as melanoma, head and neck, liver or kidney cancer. The chain carries TRBV6-1 and TRBJ2-3; unclear D gene. CDR3 nucleotides: TGTGCCAGCAGTCGCGGCGGACGTCCGGATACGCAGTATTTT. The encoded protein is CASSRGGRPDTQYF.